This TCR beta chain was sequenced in a study of monozygotic twins with inflammatory bowel disease. With eight separate reactions per sample, the authors made cDNA. TCRdb re-called the 5' RACE reads; every CDR3 protein appears as one record, without DNA. Its clone listing holds approximately 160,000 distinct CDR3 sequences. The CDR3 is 14 amino acids. Per the germline V gene, CDR1 is SGHTA and CDR2 is FQGNSA. This receptor was identified in a human donor with ulcerative colitis or Crohn's disease, or a healthy co-twin of an affected twin (not recorded which). This rearrangement joins TRBV7-2 to TRBJ1-5. Sequenced input: blood. CDR3 sequence: CASSLQENNQPQHF.